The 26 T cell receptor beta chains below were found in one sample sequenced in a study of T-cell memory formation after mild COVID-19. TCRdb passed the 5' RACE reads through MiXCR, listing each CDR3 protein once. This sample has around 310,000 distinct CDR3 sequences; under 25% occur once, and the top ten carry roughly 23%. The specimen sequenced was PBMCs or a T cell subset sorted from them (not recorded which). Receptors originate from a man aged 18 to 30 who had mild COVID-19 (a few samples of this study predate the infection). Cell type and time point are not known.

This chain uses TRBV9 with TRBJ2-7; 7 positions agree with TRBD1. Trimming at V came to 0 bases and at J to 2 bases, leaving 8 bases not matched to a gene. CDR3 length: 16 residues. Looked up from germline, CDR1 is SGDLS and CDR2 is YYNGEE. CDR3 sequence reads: CASSVAPGTATYEQYF. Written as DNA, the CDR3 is TGTGCCAGCAGCGTAGCCCCGGGGACAGCCACCTACGAGCAGTACTTC.

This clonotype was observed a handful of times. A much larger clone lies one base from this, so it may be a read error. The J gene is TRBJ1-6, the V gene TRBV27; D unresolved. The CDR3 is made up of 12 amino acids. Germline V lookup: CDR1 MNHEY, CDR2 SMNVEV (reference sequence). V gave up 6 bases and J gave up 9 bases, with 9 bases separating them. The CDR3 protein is CASSPHGSPLHF. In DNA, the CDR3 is TGTGCCAGCAGCCCCCACGGTTCACCCCTCCACTTT.

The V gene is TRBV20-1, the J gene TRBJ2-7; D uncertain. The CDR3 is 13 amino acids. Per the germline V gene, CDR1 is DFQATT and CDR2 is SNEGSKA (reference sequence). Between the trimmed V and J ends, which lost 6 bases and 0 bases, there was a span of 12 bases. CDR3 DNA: TGCAGTGCCGGATACGGCTACTCCTACGAGCAGTACTTC. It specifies CSAGYGYSYEQYF.

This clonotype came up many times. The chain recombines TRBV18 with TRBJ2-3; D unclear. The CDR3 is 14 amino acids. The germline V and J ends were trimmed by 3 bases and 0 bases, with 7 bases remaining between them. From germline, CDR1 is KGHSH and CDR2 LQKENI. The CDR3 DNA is TGTGCCAGCTCACCGAGCCGGAGCACAGATACGCAGTATTTT. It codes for CASSPSRSTDTQYF.

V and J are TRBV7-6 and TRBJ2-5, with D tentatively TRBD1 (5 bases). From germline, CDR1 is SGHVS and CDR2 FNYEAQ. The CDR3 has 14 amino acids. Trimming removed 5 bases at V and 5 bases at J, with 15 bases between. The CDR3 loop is CASSPHGPGETQYF. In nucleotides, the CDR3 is TGTGCCAGCAGCCCCCATGGCCCAGGGGAGACCCAGTACTTC.

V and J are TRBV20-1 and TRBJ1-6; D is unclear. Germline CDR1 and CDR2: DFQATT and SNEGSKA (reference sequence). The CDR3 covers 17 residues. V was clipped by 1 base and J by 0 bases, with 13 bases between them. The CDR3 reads CSARGGSGSSYNSPLHF. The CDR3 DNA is TGCAGTGCTAGAGGGGGTTCAGGAAGCTCCTATAATTCACCCCTCCACTTT.

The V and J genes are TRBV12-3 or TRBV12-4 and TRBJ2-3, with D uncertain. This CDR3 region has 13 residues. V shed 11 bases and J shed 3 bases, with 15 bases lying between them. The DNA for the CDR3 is TGTGCCTGCAAATCTATGGGAACAGATACGCAGTATTTT. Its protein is CACKSMGTDTQYF.

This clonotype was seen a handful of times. The CDR3 sequence: CASWGPGTDTQYF. Here the CDR3 DNA reads TGTGCCAGCTGGGGCCCGGGGACAGATACGCAGTATTTT. The V call is TRBV12-3 or TRBV12-4, the J call TRBJ2-3; D may match TRBD1 or TRBD2 (5 bases each). V was trimmed by 8 bases and J by 3 bases, leaving 12 bases between them. The CDR3 has 13 amino acids.

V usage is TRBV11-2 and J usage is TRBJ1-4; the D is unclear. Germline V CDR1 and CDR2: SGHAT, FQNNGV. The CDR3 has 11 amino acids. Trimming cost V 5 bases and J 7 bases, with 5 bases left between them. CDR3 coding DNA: TGTGCCAGCAGCCAAGGTGAAAAACTGTTTTTT. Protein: CASSQGEKLFF.

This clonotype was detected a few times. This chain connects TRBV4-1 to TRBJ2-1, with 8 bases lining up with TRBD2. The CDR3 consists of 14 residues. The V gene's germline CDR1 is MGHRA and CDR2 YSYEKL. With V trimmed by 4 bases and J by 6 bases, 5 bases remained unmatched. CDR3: CASSPRGGINEQFF. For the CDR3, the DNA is TGCGCCAGCAGCCCCCGCGGGGGGATCAATGAGCAGTTCTTC.

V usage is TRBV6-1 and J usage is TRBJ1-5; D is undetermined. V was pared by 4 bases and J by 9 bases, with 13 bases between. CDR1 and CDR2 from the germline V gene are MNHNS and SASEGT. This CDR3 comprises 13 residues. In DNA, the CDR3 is TGTGCCAGCAGTGGCCGGGCGGAATGGCCCCAGCATTTT. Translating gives CASSGRAEWPQHF.

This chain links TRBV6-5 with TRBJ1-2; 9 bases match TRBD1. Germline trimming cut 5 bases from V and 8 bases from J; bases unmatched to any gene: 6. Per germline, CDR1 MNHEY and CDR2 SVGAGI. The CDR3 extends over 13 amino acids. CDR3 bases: TGTGCCAGCAGTAAACAGGGGGCAAGAGGCTACACCTTC. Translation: CASSKQGARGYTF.

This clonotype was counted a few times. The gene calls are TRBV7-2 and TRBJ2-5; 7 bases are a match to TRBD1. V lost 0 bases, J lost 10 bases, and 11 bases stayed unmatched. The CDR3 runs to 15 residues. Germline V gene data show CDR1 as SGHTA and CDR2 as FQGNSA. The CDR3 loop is CASSLAQPPQGVQYF. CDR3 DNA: TGTGCCAGCAGCTTAGCGCAGCCGCCCCAGGGGGTCCAGTACTTC.

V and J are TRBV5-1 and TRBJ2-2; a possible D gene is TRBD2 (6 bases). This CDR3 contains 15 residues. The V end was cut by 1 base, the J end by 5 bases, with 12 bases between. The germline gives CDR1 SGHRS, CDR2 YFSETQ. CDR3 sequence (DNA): TGCGCCAGCAGCTTGTTACCGAGCGGGACCGGGGAGCTGTTTTTT. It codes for CASSLLPSGTGELFF.

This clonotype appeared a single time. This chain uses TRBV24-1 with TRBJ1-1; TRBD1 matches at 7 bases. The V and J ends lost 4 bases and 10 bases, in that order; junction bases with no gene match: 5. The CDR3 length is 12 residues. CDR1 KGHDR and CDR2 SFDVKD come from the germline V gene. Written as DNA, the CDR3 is TGTGCCACCAGTGAAGAGACAGGGAGAGCTTTCTTT. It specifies CATSEETGRAFF.

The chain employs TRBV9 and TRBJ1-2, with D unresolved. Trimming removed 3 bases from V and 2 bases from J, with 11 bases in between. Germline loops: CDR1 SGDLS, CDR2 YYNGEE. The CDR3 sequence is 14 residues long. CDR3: CASSASSGNYGYTF. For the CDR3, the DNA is TGTGCCAGCAGCGCCTCAAGTGGGAACTATGGCTACACCTTC.

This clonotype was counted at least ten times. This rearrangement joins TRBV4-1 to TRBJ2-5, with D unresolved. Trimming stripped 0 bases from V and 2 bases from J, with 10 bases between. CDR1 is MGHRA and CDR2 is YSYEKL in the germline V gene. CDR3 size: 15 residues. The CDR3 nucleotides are TGCGCCAGCAGCCAAGATCCCCTGATACAAGAGACCCAGTACTTC. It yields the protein CASSQDPLIQETQYF.

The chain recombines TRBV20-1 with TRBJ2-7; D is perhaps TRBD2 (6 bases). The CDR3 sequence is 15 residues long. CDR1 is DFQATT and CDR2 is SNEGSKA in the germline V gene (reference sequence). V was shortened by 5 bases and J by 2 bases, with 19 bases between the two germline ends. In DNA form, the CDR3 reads TGCAGTGCTGTGGTCCCCGGGGGAACAGCCTACGAGCAGTACTTC. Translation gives CSAVVPGGTAYEQYF.

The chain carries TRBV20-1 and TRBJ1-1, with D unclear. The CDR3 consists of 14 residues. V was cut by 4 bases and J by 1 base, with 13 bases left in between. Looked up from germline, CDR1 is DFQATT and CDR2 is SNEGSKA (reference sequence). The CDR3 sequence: CSAKPPLGNTEAFF. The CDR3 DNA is TGCAGTGCTAAGCCCCCTCTAGGGAACACTGAAGCTTTCTTT.

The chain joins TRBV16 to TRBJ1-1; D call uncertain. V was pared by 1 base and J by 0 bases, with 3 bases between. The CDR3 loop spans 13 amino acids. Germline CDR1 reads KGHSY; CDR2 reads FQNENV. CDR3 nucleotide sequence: TGTGCCAGCAGCCAATTTTTGAACACTGAAGCTTTCTTT. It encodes CASSQFLNTEAFF. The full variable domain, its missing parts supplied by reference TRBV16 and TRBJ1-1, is GEEVAQTPKHLVRGEGQKAKLYCAPIKGHSYVFWYQQVLKNEFKFLISFQNENVFDETGMPKERFSAKCLPNSPCSLEIQATKLEDSAVYFCASSQFLNTEAFFGQGTRLTVV.

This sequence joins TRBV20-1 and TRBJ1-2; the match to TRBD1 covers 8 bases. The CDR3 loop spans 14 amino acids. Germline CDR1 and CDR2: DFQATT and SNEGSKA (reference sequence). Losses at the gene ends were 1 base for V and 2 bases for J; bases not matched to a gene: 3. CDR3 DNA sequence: TGCAGTGCTAGAGCAGGGGGCGGGAACTATGGCTACACCTTC. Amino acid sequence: CSARAGGGNYGYTF.

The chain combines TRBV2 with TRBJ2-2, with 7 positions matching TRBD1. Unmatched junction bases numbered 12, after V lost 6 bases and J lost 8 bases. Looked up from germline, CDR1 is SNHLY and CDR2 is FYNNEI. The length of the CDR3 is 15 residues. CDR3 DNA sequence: TGTGCCAGCAGCGAGGTGAAACAGGGGTCAGGGGAGCTGTTTTTT. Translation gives CASSEVKQGSGELFF.

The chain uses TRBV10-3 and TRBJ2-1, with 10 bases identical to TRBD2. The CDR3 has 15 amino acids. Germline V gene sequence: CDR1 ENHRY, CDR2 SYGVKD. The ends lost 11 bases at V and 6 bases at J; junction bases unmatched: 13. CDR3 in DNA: TGTGCCGCTAAGTCGCTAGCGGGGGCGCTCAATGAGCAGTTCTTC. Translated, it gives CAAKSLAGALNEQFF.

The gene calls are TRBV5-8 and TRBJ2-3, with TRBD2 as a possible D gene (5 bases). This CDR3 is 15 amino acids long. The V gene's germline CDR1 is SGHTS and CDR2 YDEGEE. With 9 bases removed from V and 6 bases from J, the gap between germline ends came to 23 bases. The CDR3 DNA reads TGTGCCACATCCCCCGGGAAGAAGGGCTTGGATACGCAGTATTTT. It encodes CATSPGKKGLDTQYF.

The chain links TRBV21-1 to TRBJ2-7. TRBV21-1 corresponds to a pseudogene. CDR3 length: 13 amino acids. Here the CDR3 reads CARKETVRCEQYV. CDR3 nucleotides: TGTGCCAGGAAAGAGACGGTCCGGTGCGAGCAGTACGTC.

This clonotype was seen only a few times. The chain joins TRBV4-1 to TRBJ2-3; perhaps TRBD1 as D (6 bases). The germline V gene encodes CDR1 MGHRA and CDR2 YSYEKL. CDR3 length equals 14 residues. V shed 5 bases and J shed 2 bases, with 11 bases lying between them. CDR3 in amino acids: CASSERTVTDTQYF. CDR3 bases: TGCGCCAGCAGCGAAAGGACAGTCACAGATACGCAGTATTTT.